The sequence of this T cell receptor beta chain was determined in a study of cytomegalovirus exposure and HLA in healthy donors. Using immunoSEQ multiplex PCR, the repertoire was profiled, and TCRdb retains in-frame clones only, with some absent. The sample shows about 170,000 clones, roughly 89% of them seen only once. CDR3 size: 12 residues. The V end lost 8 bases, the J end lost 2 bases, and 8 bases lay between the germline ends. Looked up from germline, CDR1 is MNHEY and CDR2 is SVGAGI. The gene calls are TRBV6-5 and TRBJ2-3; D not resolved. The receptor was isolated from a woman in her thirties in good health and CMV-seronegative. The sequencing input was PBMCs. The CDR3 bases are TGTGCCAGCTCCCAGTCCACAGATACGCAGTATTTT. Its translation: CASSQSTDTQYF.